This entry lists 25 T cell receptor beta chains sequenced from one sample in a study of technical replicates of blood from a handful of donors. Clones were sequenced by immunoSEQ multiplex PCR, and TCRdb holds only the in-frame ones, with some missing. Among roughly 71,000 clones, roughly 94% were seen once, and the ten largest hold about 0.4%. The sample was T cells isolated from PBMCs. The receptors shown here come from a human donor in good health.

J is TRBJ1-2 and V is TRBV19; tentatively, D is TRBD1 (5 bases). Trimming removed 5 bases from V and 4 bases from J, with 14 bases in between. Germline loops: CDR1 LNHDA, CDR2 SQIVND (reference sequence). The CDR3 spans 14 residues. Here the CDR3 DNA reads TGTGCCAGTAGTGGGCAGGGAAATACCTATGGCTACACCTTC. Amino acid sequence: CASSGQGNTYGYTF.

CDR3 in amino acids: CAWTWDTDYGYTF. The CDR3 nucleotides are TGTGCCTGGACTTGGGACACGGACTATGGCTACACCTTC. The rearrangement joins TRBV30 to TRBJ1-2; tentatively, D is TRBD1 (6 bases). The CDR3 has 13 amino acids. Germline values: CDR1 GTSNPN, CDR2 SVGIG (reference sequence). The V end was cut by 4 bases, the J end by 3 bases, with 12 bases between.

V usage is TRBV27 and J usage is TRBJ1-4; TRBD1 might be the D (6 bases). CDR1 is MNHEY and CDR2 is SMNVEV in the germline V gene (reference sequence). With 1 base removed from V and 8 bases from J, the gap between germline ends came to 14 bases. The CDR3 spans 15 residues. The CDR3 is CASSLWAGVHEKLFF. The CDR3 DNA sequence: TGTGCCAGCAGTTTATGGGCAGGGGTTCACGAAAAACTGTTTTTT.

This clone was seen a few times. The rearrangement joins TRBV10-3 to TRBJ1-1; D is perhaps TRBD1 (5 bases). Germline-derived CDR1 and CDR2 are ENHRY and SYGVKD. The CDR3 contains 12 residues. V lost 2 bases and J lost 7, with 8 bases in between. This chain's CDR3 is CAISEQGLEAFF. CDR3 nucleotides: TGTGCCATCAGTGAGCAGGGTCTTGAAGCTTTCTTT.

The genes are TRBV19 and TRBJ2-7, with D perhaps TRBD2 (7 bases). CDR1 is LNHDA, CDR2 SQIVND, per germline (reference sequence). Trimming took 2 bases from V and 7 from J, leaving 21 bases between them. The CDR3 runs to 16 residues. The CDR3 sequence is CASSIRLGGAEREQYF. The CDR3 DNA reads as TGTGCCAGTAGTATAAGACTGGGGGGGGCAGAAAGGGAGCAGTACTTC.

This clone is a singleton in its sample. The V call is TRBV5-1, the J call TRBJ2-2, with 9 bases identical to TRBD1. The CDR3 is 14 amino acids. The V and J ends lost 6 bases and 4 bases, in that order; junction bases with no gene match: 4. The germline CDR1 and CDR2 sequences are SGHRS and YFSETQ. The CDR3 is CASTKTGGTGELFF. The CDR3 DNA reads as TGCGCCAGCACCAAGACAGGGGGCACCGGGGAGCTGTTTTTT.

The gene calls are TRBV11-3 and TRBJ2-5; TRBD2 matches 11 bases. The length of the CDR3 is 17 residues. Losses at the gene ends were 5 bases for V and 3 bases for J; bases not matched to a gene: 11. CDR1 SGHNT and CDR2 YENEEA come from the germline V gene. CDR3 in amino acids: CASSGGTSGAPKETQYF. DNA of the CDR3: TGTGCCAGCAGCGGGGGGACTAGCGGCGCACCCAAAGAGACCCAGTACTTC.

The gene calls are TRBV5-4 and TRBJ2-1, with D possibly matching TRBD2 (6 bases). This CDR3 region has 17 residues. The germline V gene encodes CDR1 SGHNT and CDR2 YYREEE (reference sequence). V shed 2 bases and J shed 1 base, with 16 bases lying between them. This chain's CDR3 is CASSFTNSGRSYNEQFF. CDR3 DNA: TGTGCCAGCAGCTTCACTAATAGCGGACGTTCCTACAATGAGCAGTTCTTC.

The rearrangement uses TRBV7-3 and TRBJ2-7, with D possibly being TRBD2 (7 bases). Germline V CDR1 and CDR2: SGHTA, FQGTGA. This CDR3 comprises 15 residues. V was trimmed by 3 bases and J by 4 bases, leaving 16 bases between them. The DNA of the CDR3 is TGTGCCAGCAGCTTGGGGGGGCCGGTTTCGTACGAGCAGTACTTC. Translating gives CASSLGGPVSYEQYF.

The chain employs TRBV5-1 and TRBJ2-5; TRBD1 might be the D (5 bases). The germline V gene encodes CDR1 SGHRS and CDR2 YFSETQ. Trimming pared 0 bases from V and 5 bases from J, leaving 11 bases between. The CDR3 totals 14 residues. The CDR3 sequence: CASSLDQGYETQYF. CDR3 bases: TGCGCCAGCAGCTTGGACCAGGGATATGAGACCCAGTACTTC.

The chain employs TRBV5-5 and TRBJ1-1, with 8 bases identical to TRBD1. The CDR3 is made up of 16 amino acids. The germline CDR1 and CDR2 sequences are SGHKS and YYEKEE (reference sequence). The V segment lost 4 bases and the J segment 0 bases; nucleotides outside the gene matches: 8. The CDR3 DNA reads TGTGCCAGCAGCCAAACAGGGGGGGGCCTGAACACTGAAGCTTTCTTT. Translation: CASSQTGGGLNTEAFF.

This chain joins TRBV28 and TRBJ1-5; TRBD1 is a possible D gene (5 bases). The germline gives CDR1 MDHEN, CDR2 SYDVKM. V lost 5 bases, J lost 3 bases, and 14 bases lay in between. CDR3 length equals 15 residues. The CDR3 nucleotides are TGTGCCAGCAGTCCCCCGGGAGGGGCCAATCAGCCCCAGCATTTT. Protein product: CASSPPGGANQPQHF. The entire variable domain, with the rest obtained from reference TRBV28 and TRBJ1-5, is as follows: DVKVTQSSRYLVKRTGEKVFLECVQDMDHENMFWYRQDPGLGLRLIYFSYDVKMKEKGDIPEGYSVSREKKERFSLILESASTNQTSMYLCASSPPGGANQPQHFGDGTRLSIL.

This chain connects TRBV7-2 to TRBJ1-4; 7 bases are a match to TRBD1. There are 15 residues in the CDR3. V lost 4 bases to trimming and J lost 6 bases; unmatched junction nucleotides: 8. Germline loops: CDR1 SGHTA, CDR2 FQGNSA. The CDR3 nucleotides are TGTGCCAGCAGCTGGACCGGGACAGAAGATGAAAAACTGTTTTTT. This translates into CASSWTGTEDEKLFF.

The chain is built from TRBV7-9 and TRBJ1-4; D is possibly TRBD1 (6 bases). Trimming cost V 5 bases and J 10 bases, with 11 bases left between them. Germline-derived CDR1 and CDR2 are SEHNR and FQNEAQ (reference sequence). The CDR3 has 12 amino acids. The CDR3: CASSPQQGKLFF. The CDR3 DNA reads TGTGCCAGCAGCCCGCAACAGGGAAAACTGTTTTTT.

CDR3 loop: CSVEGGGIDYGYTF. Written as DNA, the CDR3 is TGCAGCGTTGAAGGGGGAGGGATTGACTATGGCTACACCTTC. The V gene is TRBV29-1, the J gene TRBJ1-2; no clear D. Trimming took 1 base from V and 3 from J, leaving 12 bases between them. This CDR3 comprises 14 residues. CDR1 is SQVTM, CDR2 ANQGSEA, per germline.

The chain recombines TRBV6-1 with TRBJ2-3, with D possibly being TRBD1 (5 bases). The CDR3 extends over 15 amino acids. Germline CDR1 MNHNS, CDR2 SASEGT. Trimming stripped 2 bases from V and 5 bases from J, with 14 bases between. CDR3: CASSEFWGVGDTQYF. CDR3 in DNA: TGTGCCAGCAGTGAATTTTGGGGCGTGGGAGATACGCAGTATTTT.

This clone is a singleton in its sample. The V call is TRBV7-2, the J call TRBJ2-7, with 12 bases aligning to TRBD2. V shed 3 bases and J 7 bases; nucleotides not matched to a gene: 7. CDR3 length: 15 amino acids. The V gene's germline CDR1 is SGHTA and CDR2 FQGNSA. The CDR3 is CASSFGLAGLGEQYF. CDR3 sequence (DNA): TGTGCCAGCAGCTTCGGACTAGCGGGACTGGGGGAGCAGTACTTC.

The CDR3 DNA is TGTGCCAGCAGCTTAGCGCCAGGGGAGACCCAGTACTTC. Translation gives CASSLAPGETQYF. This sequence joins TRBV7-9 and TRBJ2-5, with D perhaps matching TRBD1 (5 bases). Trimming took 0 bases from V and 5 from J, leaving 7 bases between them. CDR3 length equals 13 residues. Germline V gene lookup returns CDR1 SEHNR and CDR2 FQNEAQ (reference sequence). The entire variable domain, with the rest obtained from reference TRBV7-9 and TRBJ2-5, is as follows: DTGVSQNPRHKITKRGQNVTFRCDPISEHNRLYWYRQTLGQGPEFLTYFQNEAQLEKSRLLSDRFSAERPKGSFSTLEIQRTEQGDSAMYLCASSLAPGETQYFGPGTRLLVL.

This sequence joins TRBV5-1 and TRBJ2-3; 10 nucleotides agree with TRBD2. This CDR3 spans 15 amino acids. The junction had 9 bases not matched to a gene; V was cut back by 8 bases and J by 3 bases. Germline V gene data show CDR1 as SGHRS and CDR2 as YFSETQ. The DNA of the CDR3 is TGCGCCAGTCCCCCAGCGGGAGGGGTGACAGATACGCAGTATTTT. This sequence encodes CASPPAGGVTDTQYF.

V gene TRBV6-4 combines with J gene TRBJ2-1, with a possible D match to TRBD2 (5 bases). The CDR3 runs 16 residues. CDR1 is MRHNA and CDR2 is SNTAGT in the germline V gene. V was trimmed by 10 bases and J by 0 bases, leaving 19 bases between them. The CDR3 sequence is CAIINIGMSSYNEQFF. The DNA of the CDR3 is TGTGCCATCATAAACATCGGGATGAGCTCCTACAATGAGCAGTTCTTC.

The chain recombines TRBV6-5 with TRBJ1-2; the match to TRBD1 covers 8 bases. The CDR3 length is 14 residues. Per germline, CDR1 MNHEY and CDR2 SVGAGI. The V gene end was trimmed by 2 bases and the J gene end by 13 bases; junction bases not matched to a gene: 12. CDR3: CASSYQGAVHDLTF. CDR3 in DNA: TGTGCCAGCAGTTACCAGGGGGCTGTTCACGATCTCACCTTC.

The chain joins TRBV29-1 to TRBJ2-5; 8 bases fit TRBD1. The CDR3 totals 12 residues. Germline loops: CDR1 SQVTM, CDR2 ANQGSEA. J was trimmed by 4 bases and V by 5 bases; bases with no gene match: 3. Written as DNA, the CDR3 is TGCAGCGTTCTAGGACAGGGAGAGACCCAGTACTTC. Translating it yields CSVLGQGETQYF.

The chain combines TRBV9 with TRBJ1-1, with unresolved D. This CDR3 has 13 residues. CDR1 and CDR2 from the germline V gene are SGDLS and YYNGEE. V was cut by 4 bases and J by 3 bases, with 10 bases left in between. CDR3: CASSKSSDTEAFF. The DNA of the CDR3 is TGTGCCAGCAGCAAGTCTTCAGACACTGAAGCTTTCTTT.

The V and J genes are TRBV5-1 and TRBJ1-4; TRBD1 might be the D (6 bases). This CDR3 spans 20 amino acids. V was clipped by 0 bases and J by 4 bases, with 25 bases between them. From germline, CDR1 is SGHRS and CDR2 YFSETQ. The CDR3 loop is CASSLDQGMSGTPLNEKLFF. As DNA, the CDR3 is TGCGCCAGCAGCTTGGATCAGGGGATGTCTGGCACTCCCCTTAATGAAAAACTGTTTTTT.

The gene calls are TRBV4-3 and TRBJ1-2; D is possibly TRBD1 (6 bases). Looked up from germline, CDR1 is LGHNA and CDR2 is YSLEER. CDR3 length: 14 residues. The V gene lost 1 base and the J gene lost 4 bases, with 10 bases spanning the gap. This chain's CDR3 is CASSQGGGAYGYTF. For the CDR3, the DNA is TGCGCCAGCAGCCAAGGTGGGGGCGCCTATGGCTACACCTTC.